These T cell receptor beta chains were read from a single sample in a study of CD8 T cells in ankylosing spondylitis. Using its own MiXCR run on the 5' RACE reads, TCRdb lists one record per CDR3 protein. The sample lists 80,000 to 100,000 distinct CDR3 sequences, about 9.1% occurring once. The specimen was blood, either unsorted or a sorted T cell fraction (not recorded which). These receptors were obtained from a male donor with ankylosing spondylitis or in good health (not recorded which). Each CDR3 is given with its conserved first and last residue. A D gene is named only where the DNA matches it firmly. Size tells how often a clone was seen (once, few, many) or the class of an expanded clone, and some rows leave it out.

clone_size: -
d_call: -
j_call: TRBJ2-3
v_call: TRBV14
cdr3_aa: CASSRRITDTQYF
cdr3_nt: TGTGCCAGCAGCCGCAGAATCACAGATACGCAGTATTTT

clone_size: many
d_call: TRBD2
j_call: TRBJ2-5
v_call: TRBV28
cdr3_aa: CASSLGRGTSGQETQYF
cdr3_nt: TGTGCCAGCAGTTTGGGGCGGGGGACTAGCGGCCAAGAGACCCAGTACTTC

clone_size: few
d_call: -
j_call: TRBJ2-1
v_call: TRBV7-7
cdr3_aa: CASSLGGTNEQFF
cdr3_nt: TGTGCTAGCAGCTTAGGGGGAACGAATGAGCAGTTCTTC

clone_size: -
d_call: -
j_call: TRBJ2-1
v_call: TRBV29-1
cdr3_aa: CSVPGSRGYSYNEQFF
cdr3_nt: TGCAGCGTTCCCGGGTCAAGGGGCTACTCCTACAATGAGCAGTTCTTC

clone_size: many
d_call: -
j_call: TRBJ2-2
v_call: TRBV28
cdr3_aa: CASSLGAAGELFF
cdr3_nt: TGTGCCAGCAGTTTGGGGGCCGCCGGGGAGCTGTTTTTT

clone_size: -
d_call: -
j_call: TRBJ2-3
v_call: TRBV14
cdr3_aa: CASSQVGAPRATDTQYF
cdr3_nt: TGTGCCAGCAGCCAAGTCGGAGCCCCCAGGGCCACAGATACGCAGTATTTT

clone_size: many
d_call: -
j_call: TRBJ2-1
v_call: TRBV27
cdr3_aa: CASIYLMRRTHNEQFF
cdr3_nt: TGTGCCAGCATTTATCTGATGAGGAGGACCCACAATGAGCAGTTCTTC

clone_size: -
d_call: TRBD1
j_call: TRBJ1-5
v_call: TRBV7-2
cdr3_aa: CASSLVGTGAGNQPQHF
cdr3_nt: TGTGCCAGCAGCTTAGTTGGGACAGGCGCGGGCAATCAGCCCCAGCATTTT

clone_size: few
d_call: -
j_call: TRBJ2-3
v_call: TRBV6-1
cdr3_aa: CASSKLVSTDTQYF
cdr3_nt: TGTGCCAGCAGTAAACTAGTGTCAACAGATACGCAGTATTTT

clone_size: -
d_call: -
j_call: TRBJ1-4
v_call: TRBV5-1
cdr3_aa: CASSLEAGTEKLFF
cdr3_nt: TGCGCCAGCAGCTTGGAAGCAGGGACCGAAAAACTGTTTTTT

clone_size: few
d_call: -
j_call: TRBJ2-1
v_call: TRBV2
cdr3_aa: CASTQLGYNEQFF
cdr3_nt: TGTGCCAGCACCCAGTTAGGCTACAATGAGCAGTTCTTC

clone_size: many
d_call: TRBD1
j_call: TRBJ1-2
v_call: TRBV3-1
cdr3_aa: CASSQGQGARGYTF
cdr3_nt: TGTGCCAGCAGCCAAGGACAGGGGGCAAGAGGCTACACCTTC

clone_size: many
d_call: -
j_call: TRBJ1-1
v_call: TRBV7-8
cdr3_aa: CASSLRRELNTEAFF
cdr3_nt: TGTGCCAGCAGCTTAAGGAGAGAACTGAACACTGAAGCTTTCTTT

clone_size: many
d_call: -
j_call: TRBJ1-6
v_call: TRBV12-3/TRBV12-4
cdr3_aa: CASSLEVGSPLHF
cdr3_nt: TGTGCCAGCAGTTTAGAGGTTGGTTCACCCCTCCACTTT

clone_size: few
d_call: -
j_call: TRBJ2-5
v_call: TRBV7-2
cdr3_aa: CASSRLDSLQETQYF
cdr3_nt: TGTGCCAGCAGCCGATTGGACAGCTTACAAGAGACCCAGTACTTC

clone_size: -
d_call: -
j_call: TRBJ2-3
v_call: TRBV28
cdr3_aa: CASSGTLSDTQYF
cdr3_nt: TGTGCCAGCAGTGGGACTCTGTCAGATACGCAGTATTTT

clone_size: many
d_call: TRBD1
j_call: TRBJ1-2
v_call: TRBV18
cdr3_aa: CASSPQTRDSANYGYTF
cdr3_nt: TGTGCCAGCTCACCACAAACCCGGGACAGCGCTAACTATGGCTACACCTTC

clone_size: many
d_call: -
j_call: TRBJ2-3
v_call: TRBV15
cdr3_aa: CATTPQAAVLTDTQYF
cdr3_nt: TGTGCCACCACTCCACAGGCGGCAGTTCTAACAGATACGCAGTATTTT